This passage covers 7 T cell receptor beta chains from one sample sequenced in a study of T cells in Graves' hyperthyroidism and ophthalmopathy. RNA transcripts provided the source from which TCR beta CDR3 regions were amplified. The TCR CDR3 first-round RT-PCR relied on the HTBI primer set. MiXCR was run by TCRdb on the multiplex PCR reads, yielding one entry per CDR3 protein. The profile shows hundreds of thousands of distinct CDR3 sequences, roughly 15% of them singletons. Sequenced: blood. The receptors stem from a man younger than 35 with Graves' ophthalmopathy.

This clonotype was detected ten times or more. The genes are TRBV7-2 and TRBJ2-7, with D possibly being TRBD2 (6 bases). Germline assignment: CDR1 SGHTA and CDR2 FQGNSA. Trimming took 3 bases from V and 0 from J, leaving 15 bases between them. This CDR3 is built from 16 residues. The CDR3 DNA is TGTGCCAGCAGCTTTTCTGTAGCGGCGAGCTCCTACGAGCAGTACTTC. Translating it yields CASSFSVAASSYEQYF.

This clonotype occurred many times. This rearrangement joins TRBV30 to TRBJ2-1; D is ambiguous. The CDR3 totals 12 residues. With 5 bases removed from V and 6 bases from J, the gap between germline ends came to 11 bases. Germline V gene lookup returns CDR1 GTSNPN and CDR2 SVGIG (reference sequence). In nucleotides, the CDR3 is TGTGCCTGGTCTCCCTACCCCAATGAGCAGTTCTTC. It yields the protein CAWSPYPNEQFF.

This chain links TRBV20-1 with TRBJ1-5; the D gene is possibly TRBD1 (5 bases). Trimming left V 3 bases short and J 0 bases short, with 12 bases between. This CDR3 is 15 amino acids long. Per germline, CDR1 DFQATT and CDR2 SNEGSKA (reference sequence). The CDR3 protein is CSASIQGYSNQPQHF. The CDR3 region has the DNA TGCAGTGCTAGTATCCAGGGATATAGCAATCAGCCCCAGCATTTT.

The genes are TRBV12-3 or TRBV12-4 and TRBJ2-3; D not resolved. This CDR3 has 15 amino acids. V dropped 6 bases and J dropped 2 bases, with 15 bases sitting between them. CDR3 nucleotides: TGTGCCAGCAGAATCTCAGGTTATTCCACAGATACGCAGTATTTT. Translation gives CASRISGYSTDTQYF.

At least ten counts were recorded for this clonotype. V gene TRBV5-4 combines with J gene TRBJ2-7; no clear D. Trimming left V 1 base short and J 3 bases short, with 11 bases between. CDR1 is SGHNT and CDR2 is YYREEE in the germline V gene (reference sequence). This CDR3 contains 14 residues. The DNA for the CDR3 is TGTGCCAGCAGCTTGACAGAATCCCTCTACGAGCAGTACTTC. Its translation: CASSLTESLYEQYF.

This clonotype was recorded a few times. The V and J genes are TRBV4-1 and TRBJ1-5; 9 bases are a match to TRBD1. With 3 bases clipped from V and 4 bases from J, the junction kept 4 bases outside the gene matches. Germline V gene sequence: CDR1 MGHRA, CDR2 YSYEKL. The CDR3 has 15 residues. The CDR3 here is CASSQGDRANQPQHF. The DNA for the CDR3 is TGCGCCAGCAGCCAGGGGGACAGGGCAAATCAGCCCCAGCATTTT.

In this sample, this clonotype turned up a few times. This chain uses TRBV30 with TRBJ1-1; possibly TRBD1 for D (6 bases). V was trimmed by 3 bases and J by 9 bases, leaving 20 bases between them. Germline CDR1 GTSNPN, CDR2 SVGIG (reference sequence). CDR3 length: 14 amino acids. The CDR3 DNA is TGTGCCTGGAGCCTAATAAGGGGGGTGGGCCAAGCTTTCTTT. Protein sequence: CAWSLIRGVGQAFF.